The clone carrying this T cell receptor (beta chain) was seen more than once but under ten times. Trimming took 4 bases from V and 5 from J, leaving 14 bases between them. Looked up from germline, CDR1 is MDHEN and CDR2 is SYDVKM. The CDR3 sequence is 14 residues long. The data originate from a study of blood T cells in healthy people across ages. Ranging in age from about 6 to 90, the donors were healthy Caucasian individuals from Russia. No fewer than 6 micrograms of total RNA were isolated from every sample. With a J-beta primer mix and a sample-barcoded 5' primer, a second PCR ran about 6 to 11 cycles. TCRdb reprocessed the 5' RACE reads via MiXCR and lists one record per CDR3 protein. Among about 1 million distinct CDR3 sequences listed, roughly 24% were seen once. Separately, the same data were catalogued under a study of T cells of mothers and their children.

The sequencing input was blood. The rearrangement uses TRBV28 and TRBJ2-5, with D hard to call. The clonotype originates from a girl aged 2 to 9 in good health. The CDR3 DNA follows: TGTGCCAGCAGTTCGTTCACTTCACCGGAGACCCAGTACTTC. This sequence encodes CASSSFTSPETQYF. Using reference TRBV28 and TRBJ2-5 for the parts outside the CDR3, the full variable domain is DVKVTQSSRYLVKRTGEKVFLECVQDMDHENMFWYRQDPGLGLRLIYFSYDVKMKEKGDIPEGYSVSREKKERFSLILESASTNQTSMYLCASSSFTSPETQYFGPGTRLLVL.